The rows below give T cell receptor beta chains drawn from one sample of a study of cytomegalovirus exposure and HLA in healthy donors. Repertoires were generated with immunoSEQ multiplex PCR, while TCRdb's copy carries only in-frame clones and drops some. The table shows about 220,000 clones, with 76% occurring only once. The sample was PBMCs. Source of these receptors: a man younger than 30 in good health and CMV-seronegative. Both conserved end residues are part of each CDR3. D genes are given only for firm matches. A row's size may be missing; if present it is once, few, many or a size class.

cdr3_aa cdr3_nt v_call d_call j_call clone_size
CASSEWGGQGAYGYTF TGTGCCAGCAGTGAGTGGGGTGGACAGGGGGCATATGGCTACACCTTC TRBV25-1 TRBD1 TRBJ1-2 -
CASSSGGINQPQHF TGTGCCAGCAGTTCAGGGGGTATCAATCAGCCCCAGCATTTT TRBV7-9 TRBD1 TRBJ1-5 -
CASSEERQGRGYTF TGTGCCAGCAGTGAAGAGAGACAGGGTCGTGGCTACACCTTC TRBV2 TRBD1 TRBJ1-2 -
CASSIFYSGSTDTQYF TGTGCCAGTAGTATATTTTATAGCGGGAGCACAGATACGCAGTATTTT TRBV19 TRBD2 TRBJ2-3 -
CASSHGTFENTIYF TGTGCCAGCAGCCACGGGACATTCGAAAACACCATATATTTT TRBV5-4 - TRBJ1-3 -
CAWRYGAAPYGYTF TGTGCCTGGAGGTATGGGGCCGCTCCCTATGGCTACACCTTC TRBV30 - TRBJ1-2 -
CASSLRGYNSPLHF TGTGCCAGCAGTCTCAGGGGCTATAATTCACCCCTCCACTTT TRBV27 - TRBJ1-6 -
CASSYSRDTEAFF TGCGCCAGCAGCTATAGCAGGGACACTGAAGCTTTCTTT TRBV5-1 - TRBJ1-1 once
CASSPHYRGMNTEAFF TGTGCCAGCAGTCCTCACTACAGGGGCATGAACACTGAAGCTTTCTTT TRBV28 TRBD1 TRBJ1-1 few
CASSNQTRSYEQYF TGTGCCAGTAGTAACCAGACTAGATCCTACGAGCAGTACTTC TRBV19 - TRBJ2-7 -
CASSGGSTDTQYF TGTGCCAGCAGTGGCGGGAGCACAGATACGCAGTATTTT TRBV6-4 - TRBJ2-3 few
CATSRDRGYYEQYF TGTGCCACCAGCAGAGATCGCGGCTACTACGAGCAGTACTTC TRBV15 - TRBJ2-7 -
CASSSVVFGGAPDTQYF TGTGCCAGCAGCTCCGTGGTTTTTGGGGGCGCACCAGATACGCAGTATTTT TRBV7-6 - TRBJ2-3 -
CASSLSRGISSYEQYF TGTGCCAGCAGTTTATCCCGCGGGATTAGCTCCTACGAGCAGTACTTC TRBV27 - TRBJ2-7 few
CASRGHNTDTQYF TGTGCCAGCAGGGGACATAACACAGATACGCAGTATTTT TRBV6-5 - TRBJ2-3 -